The subject of this entry is one T cell receptor (beta chain). The data were obtained in a study of cytomegalovirus exposure and HLA in healthy donors. The PCR ran on 60 Vbeta and 13 Jbeta primers. Libraries were prepared by immunoSEQ multiplex PCR; TCRdb keeps only in-frame clonotypes and omits some of them. The data hold roughly 150,000 clones, with 80% to 90% observed a single time. Looked up from germline, CDR1 is LNHDA and CDR2 is SQIVND (reference sequence). The CDR3 spans 14 residues. This rearrangement joins TRBV19 to TRBJ2-5, with 10 bases identical to TRBD2. The assigned J gene may be wrong: the sequence end matches TRBJ2-7 better. The sequencing input was PBMCs. The sequence derives from a male donor in good health and CMV-seronegative. This CDR3 is CASGAIAGGDEQYF. The CDR3 nucleotides are TGTGCCAGTGGAGCTATAGCGGGAGGAGACGAGCAGTACTTC.